This T cell receptor beta chain was profiled in a study of CD8 T cells in ankylosing spondylitis. General study points: A TCR beta motif made of under 10 highly homologous variants seemed typical of ankylosing spondylitis blood.

The CDR3 is 14 residues long. Trimming took 6 bases from V and 3 from J, leaving 18 bases between them. The germline V gene encodes CDR1 DFQATT and CDR2 SNEGSKA (reference sequence). TCRdb called the 5' RACE reads again in MiXCR, with one record for every CDR3 protein. The sample shows 400,000 to 450,000 distinct CDR3 sequences, more than 15% of them seen only once. This clonotype was picked up many times. What it binds is unknown. The chain is built from TRBV20-1 and TRBJ2-7; perhaps TRBD2 as D (5 bases). The sequenced sample was blood, either unsorted or a sorted T cell fraction (not recorded which). The clonotype comes from a male donor with ankylosing spondylitis. CDR3 amino acids: CSALEGRQSYEQYF. Written as DNA, the CDR3 is TGCAGTGCCCTAGAGGGCAGGCAGAGCTACGAGCAGTACTTC.